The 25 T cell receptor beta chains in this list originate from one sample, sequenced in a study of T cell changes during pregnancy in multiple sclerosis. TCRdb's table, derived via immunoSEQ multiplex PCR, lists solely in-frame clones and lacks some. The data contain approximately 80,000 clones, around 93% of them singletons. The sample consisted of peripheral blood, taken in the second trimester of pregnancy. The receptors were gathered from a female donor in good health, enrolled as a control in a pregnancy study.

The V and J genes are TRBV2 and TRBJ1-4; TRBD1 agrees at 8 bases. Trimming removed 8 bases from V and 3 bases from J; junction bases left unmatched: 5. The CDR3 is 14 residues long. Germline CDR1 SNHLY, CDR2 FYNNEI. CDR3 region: CASGPGQANEKLFF. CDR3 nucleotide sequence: TGTGCCAGCGGCCCGGGACAGGCTAATGAAAAACTGTTTTTT.

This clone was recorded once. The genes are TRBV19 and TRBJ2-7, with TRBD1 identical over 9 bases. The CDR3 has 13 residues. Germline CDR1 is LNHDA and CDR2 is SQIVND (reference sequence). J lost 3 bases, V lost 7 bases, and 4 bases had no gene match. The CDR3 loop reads CASKGQGSYEQYF. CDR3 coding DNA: TGTGCCAGTAAGGGACAGGGAAGCTACGAGCAGTACTTC.

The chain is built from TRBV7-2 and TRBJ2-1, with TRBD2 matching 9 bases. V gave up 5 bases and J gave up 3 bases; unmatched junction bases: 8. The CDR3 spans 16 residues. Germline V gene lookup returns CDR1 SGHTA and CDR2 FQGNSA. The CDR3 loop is CASSPIAGDDYNEQFF. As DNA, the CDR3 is TGTGCCAGCAGCCCTATAGCGGGGGACGACTACAATGAGCAGTTCTTC.

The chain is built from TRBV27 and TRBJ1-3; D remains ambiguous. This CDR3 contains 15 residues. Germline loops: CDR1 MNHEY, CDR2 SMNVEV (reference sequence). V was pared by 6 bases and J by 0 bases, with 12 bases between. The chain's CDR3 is CASRPRAGSGNTIYF. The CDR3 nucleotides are TGTGCCAGCAGGCCCCGGGCGGGCTCTGGAAACACCATATATTTT.

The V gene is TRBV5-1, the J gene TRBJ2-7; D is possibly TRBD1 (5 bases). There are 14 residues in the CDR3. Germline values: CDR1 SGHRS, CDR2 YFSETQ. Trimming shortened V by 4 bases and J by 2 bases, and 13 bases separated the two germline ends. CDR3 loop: CASSTPDTAYEQYF. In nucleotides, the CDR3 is TGCGCCAGCAGCACGCCGGACACCGCCTACGAGCAGTACTTC. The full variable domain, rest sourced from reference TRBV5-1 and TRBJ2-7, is KAGVTQTPRYLIKTRGQQVTLSCSPISGHRSVSWYQQTPGQGLQFLFEYFSETQRNKGNFPGRFSGRQFSNSRSEMNVSTLELGDSALYLCASSTPDTAYEQYFGPGTRLTVT.

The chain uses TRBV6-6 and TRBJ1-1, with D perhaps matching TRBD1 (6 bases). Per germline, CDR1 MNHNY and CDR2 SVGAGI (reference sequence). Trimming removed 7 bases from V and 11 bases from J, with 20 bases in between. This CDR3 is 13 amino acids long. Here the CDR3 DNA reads TGTGCCAGCACTTTGGGGGGGGCGATGGACGCTTTCTTT. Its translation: CASTLGGAMDAFF.

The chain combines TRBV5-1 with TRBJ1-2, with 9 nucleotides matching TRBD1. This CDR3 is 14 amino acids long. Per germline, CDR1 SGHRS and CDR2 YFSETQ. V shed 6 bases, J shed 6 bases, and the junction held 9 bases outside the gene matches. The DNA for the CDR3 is TGCGCCAGCACCGGGACAGGGATTGGGGATGGCTACACCTTC. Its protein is CASTGTGIGDGYTF.

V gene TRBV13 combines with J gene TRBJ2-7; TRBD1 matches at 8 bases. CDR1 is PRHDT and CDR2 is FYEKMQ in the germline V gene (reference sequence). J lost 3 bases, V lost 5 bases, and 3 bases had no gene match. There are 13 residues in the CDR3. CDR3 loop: CASSPQGVYEQYF. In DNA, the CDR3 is TGTGCCAGCAGCCCACAGGGGGTCTACGAGCAGTACTTC.

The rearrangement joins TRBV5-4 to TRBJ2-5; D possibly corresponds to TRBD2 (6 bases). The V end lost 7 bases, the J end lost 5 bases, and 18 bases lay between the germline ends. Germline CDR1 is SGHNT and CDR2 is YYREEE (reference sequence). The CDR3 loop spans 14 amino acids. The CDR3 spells CASATIGGRETQYF. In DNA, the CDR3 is TGTGCCAGCGCCACAATCGGAGGGAGGGAGACCCAGTACTTC. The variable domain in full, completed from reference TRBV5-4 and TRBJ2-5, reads ETGVTQSPTHLIKTRGQQVTLRCSSQSGHNTVSWYQQALGQGPQFIFQYYREEENGRGNFPPRFSGLQFPNYSSELNVNALELDDSALYLCASATIGGRETQYFGPGTRLLVL.

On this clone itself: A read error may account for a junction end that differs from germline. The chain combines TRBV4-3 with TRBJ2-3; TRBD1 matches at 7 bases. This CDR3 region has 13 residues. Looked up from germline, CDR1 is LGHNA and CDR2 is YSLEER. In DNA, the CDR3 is TGCGCCAGCAGTCAAGAGAAGGGGGCGGGGCAGTATTTT. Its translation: CASSQEKGAGQYF.

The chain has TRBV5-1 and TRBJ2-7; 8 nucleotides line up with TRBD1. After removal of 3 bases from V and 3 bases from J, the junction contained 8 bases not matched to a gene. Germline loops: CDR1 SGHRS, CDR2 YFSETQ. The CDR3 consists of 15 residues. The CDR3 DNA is TGCGCCAGCAGCTCCGGGACAGGTTCGCACTACGAGCAGTACTTC. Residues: CASSSGTGSHYEQYF.

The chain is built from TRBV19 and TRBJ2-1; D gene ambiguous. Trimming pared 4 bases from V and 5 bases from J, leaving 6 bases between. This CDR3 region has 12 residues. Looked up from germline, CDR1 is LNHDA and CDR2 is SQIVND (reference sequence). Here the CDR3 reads CASSTLNNEQFF. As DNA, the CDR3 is TGTGCCAGTAGTACCCTAAACAATGAGCAGTTCTTC.

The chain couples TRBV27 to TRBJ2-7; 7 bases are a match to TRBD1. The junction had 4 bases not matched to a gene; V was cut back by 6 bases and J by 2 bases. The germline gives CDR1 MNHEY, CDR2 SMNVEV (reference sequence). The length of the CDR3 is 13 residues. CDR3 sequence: CASSKTGTYEQYF. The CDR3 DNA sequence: TGTGCCAGCAGCAAGACAGGGACCTACGAGCAGTACTTC.

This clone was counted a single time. The CDR3 region is CATTHHGQGDGYTF. The CDR3 DNA is TGTGCCACCACCCACCACGGACAGGGGGATGGCTACACCTTC. This chain joins TRBV15 and TRBJ1-2; 10 positions match TRBD1. The CDR3 extends over 14 amino acids. Germline CDR1 and CDR2: LNHNV and YYDKDF (reference sequence). V gave up 7 bases and J gave up 6 bases; unmatched junction bases: 8.

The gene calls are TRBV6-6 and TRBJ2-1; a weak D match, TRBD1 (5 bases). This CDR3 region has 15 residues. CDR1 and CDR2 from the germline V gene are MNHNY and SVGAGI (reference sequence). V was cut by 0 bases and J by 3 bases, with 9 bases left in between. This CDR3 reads CASSYSWGDYNEQFF. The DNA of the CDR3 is TGTGCCAGCAGTTACTCGTGGGGCGACTACAATGAGCAGTTCTTC.

Here the CDR3 reads CASASRAGEAFF. The CDR3 region has the DNA TGTGCCAGCGCCTCACGGGCGGGCGAAGCTTTCTTT. V is TRBV11-3 and J is TRBJ1-1; D is ambiguous. Germline V CDR1 and CDR2: SGHNT, YENEEA. The CDR3 is made up of 12 amino acids. Trimming took off 8 bases at V and 8 bases at J, with 15 bases between the two ends.

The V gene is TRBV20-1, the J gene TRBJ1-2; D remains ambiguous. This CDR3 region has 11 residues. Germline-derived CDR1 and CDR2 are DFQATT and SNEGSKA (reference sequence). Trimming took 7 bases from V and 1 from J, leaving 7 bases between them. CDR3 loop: CSVIGNYGYTF. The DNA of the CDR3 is TGCAGTGTCATCGGTAACTATGGCTACACCTTC.

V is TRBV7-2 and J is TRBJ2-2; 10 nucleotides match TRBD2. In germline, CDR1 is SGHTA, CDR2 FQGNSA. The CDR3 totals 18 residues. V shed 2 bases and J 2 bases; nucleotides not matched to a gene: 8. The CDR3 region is CASSLLPSGGINTGELFF. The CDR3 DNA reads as TGTGCCAGCAGCTTACTCCCTAGCGGGGGCATTAACACCGGGGAGCTGTTTTTT.

CDR3 region: CASTGGDRGSYEQYF. The CDR3 DNA sequence: TGTGCCAGCACTGGGGGGGACAGGGGCTCCTACGAGCAGTACTTC. This sequence joins TRBV6-5 and TRBJ2-7, with 10 bases aligning to TRBD1. The length of the CDR3 is 15 residues. Germline CDR1 MNHEY, CDR2 SVGAGI. Trimming at V came to 7 bases and at J to 0 bases, leaving 6 bases not matched to a gene.

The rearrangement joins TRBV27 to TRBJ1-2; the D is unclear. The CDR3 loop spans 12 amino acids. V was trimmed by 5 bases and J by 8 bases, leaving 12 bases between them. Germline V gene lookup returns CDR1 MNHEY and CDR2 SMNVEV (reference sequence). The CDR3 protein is CASSPGSAGYTF. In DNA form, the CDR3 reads TGTGCCAGCAGTCCCGGAAGCGCGGGCTACACCTTC.

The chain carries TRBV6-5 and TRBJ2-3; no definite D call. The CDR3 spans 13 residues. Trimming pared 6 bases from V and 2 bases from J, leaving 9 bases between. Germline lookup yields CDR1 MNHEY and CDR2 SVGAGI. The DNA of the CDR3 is TGTGCCAGCAGCCGACTCATCACAGATACGCAGTATTTT. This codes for CASSRLITDTQYF.

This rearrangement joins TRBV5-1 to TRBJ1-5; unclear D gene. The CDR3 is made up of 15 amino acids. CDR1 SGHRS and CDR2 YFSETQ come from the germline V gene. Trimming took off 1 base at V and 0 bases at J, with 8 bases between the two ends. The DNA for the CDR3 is TGCGCCAGCAGCTTGCAAGGAGATAGCAATCAGCCCCAGCATTTT. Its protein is CASSLQGDSNQPQHF. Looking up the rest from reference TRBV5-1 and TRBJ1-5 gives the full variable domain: KAGVTQTPRYLIKTRGQQVTLSCSPISGHRSVSWYQQTPGQGLQFLFEYFSETQRNKGNFPGRFSGRQFSNSRSEMNVSTLELGDSALYLCASSLQGDSNQPQHFGDGTRLSIL.

The CDR3 loop is CASNQPTGIGAFF. CDR3 bases: TGTGCCAGCAATCAACCGACAGGGATTGGCGCTTTCTTT. The chain has TRBV6-1 and TRBJ1-1; TRBD1 matches at 7 bases. V shed 7 bases, J shed 11 bases, and the junction held 13 bases outside the gene matches. CDR1 and CDR2 (germline): MNHNS, SASEGT. The length of the CDR3 is 13 residues.

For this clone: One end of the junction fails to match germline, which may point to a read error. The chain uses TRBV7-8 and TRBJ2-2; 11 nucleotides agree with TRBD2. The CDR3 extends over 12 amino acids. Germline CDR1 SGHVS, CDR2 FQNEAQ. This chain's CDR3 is CASSLLAGGLFF. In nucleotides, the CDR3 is TGTGCCAGCAGCCTGCTAGCGGGGGGGCTGTTTTTT.

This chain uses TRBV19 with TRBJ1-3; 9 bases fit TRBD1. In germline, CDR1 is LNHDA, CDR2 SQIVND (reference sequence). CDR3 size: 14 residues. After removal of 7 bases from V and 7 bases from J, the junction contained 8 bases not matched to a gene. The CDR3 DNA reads TGTGCCAGTACCGCCGGACAGGGGCTCAACACCATATATTTT. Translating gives CASTAGQGLNTIYF.